This T cell receptor (beta chain) stems from a study of T cells in Graves' hyperthyroidism and ophthalmopathy. The investigators amplified TCR beta CDR3 regions from RNA transcripts. The HTBI primer set drove a first-round RT-PCR of the TCR CDR3. MiXCR, applied by TCRdb to the multiplex PCR reads, yields one record per CDR3 protein. The sample consists of approximately 380,000 distinct CDR3 sequences, about 19% of them appearing once. This clonotype was recorded many times. CDR1 MDHEN and CDR2 SYDVKM come from the germline V gene. This CDR3 comprises 13 residues. Trimming cost V 5 bases and J 4 bases; bases outside gene matches: 4.

This sequence was found in a woman aged 18-29 years with Graves' hyperthyroidism. The chain combines TRBV28 with TRBJ2-7; 8 bases fit TRBD1. The sequencing sample was made of blood. The CDR3 loop is CASSPGDRYEQYF. The CDR3 coding sequence is TGTGCCAGCAGTCCTGGGGACAGGTACGAGCAGTACTTC.